Following are 21 T cell receptor beta chains from one sample sequenced in a study of graft-versus-host responses after intestinal transplantation. Graft-derived tissue was subjected to processing to liberate intraepithelial and lamina propria lymphocytes. TCRdb's table, derived via immunoSEQ multiplex PCR, lists solely in-frame clones and lacks some. Here the sample spans around 18,000 clones, roughly 82% being singletons. The sequencing here drew on ileum tissue, taken 17 days after transplant. The receptors shown here come from a human patient who received an intestinal transplant, so some T cells may come from the graft donor.

This clone was counted a single time. The chain recombines TRBV11-2 with TRBJ1-2; 8 positions agree with TRBD1. The J segment lost 5 bases and the V segment lost 3 bases, leaving 8 bases of the junction unmatched. CDR3 length equals 15 residues. Germline lookup yields CDR1 SGHAT and CDR2 FQNNGV. The CDR3 reads CASSLNPGQAYGYTF. The DNA of the CDR3 is TGTGCCAGCAGCTTGAATCCGGGACAGGCATATGGCTACACCTTC.

The CDR3 coding sequence is TGTGCCAGCTCACAGCGGGACAGGGGGGTTAATCCCTCCTACGAGCAGTACTTC. It translates to CASSQRDRGVNPSYEQYF. The rearrangement links TRBV18 to TRBJ2-7; TRBD1 agrees at 11 bases. V trimming: 4 bases; J trimming: 0 bases; junction bases outside the gene matches: 11. The CDR3 contains 18 residues. The germline gives CDR1 KGHSH, CDR2 LQKENI.

The chain recombines TRBV6-6 with TRBJ1-5; D is undetermined. V lost 4 bases and J 8 bases, leaving 12 bases between the germline ends. This CDR3 spans 13 amino acids. Germline CDR1 MNHNY, CDR2 SVGAGI (reference sequence). The CDR3 nucleotides are TGTGCCAGCAGTTCGGAGCTTGGAGAGCCCCAGCATTTT. Translated, it gives CASSSELGEPQHF.

This chain connects TRBV18 to TRBJ2-5; D not resolved. This CDR3 has 17 residues. Trimming shortened V by 3 bases and J by 5 bases, and 22 bases separated the two germline ends. In germline, CDR1 is KGHSH, CDR2 LQKENI. The CDR3 bases are TGTGCCAGCTCACCGCATAGAGGTGCCCCTAAGGACGAGACCCAGTACTTC. Translating it yields CASSPHRGAPKDETQYF.

The chain has TRBV2 and TRBJ2-5, with D hard to call. Trimming removed 11 bases at V and 5 bases at J, with 15 bases between. The CDR3 loop spans 12 amino acids. The V gene's germline CDR1 is SNHLY and CDR2 FYNNEI. The CDR3 loop is CACGLVAETQYF. The CDR3 DNA follows: TGTGCCTGTGGTCTAGTGGCGGAGACCCAGTACTTC.

The rearrangement links TRBV27 to TRBJ2-5, with TRBD2 matching 10 bases. The CDR3 is 14 residues long. Per germline, CDR1 MNHEY and CDR2 SMNVEV (reference sequence). With 6 bases clipped from V and 7 bases from J, the junction kept 8 bases outside the gene matches. CDR3 sequence (DNA): TGTGCCAGCAGCGACCTAGCGGGAGCGGGGACCCAGTACTTC. It is translated as CASSDLAGAGTQYF.

The chain links TRBV10-3 to TRBJ1-4; TRBD1 matches 7 bases. The V segment lost 4 bases and the J segment 5 bases; nucleotides outside the gene matches: 4. Germline V gene lookup returns CDR1 ENHRY and CDR2 SYGVKD. This CDR3 has 14 amino acids. Here the CDR3 DNA reads TGTGCCATCAGTGGTACAGGGGCGAATGAAAAACTGTTTTTT. Protein sequence: CAISGTGANEKLFF.

The CDR3 nucleotides read TGTGCCAGCAGCTCTCAGACAGGGGGGGAAAAACTGTTTTTT. The encoded protein is CASSSQTGGEKLFF. This chain connects TRBV7-9 to TRBJ1-4, with 9 nucleotides matching TRBD1. Germline V gives CDR1 SEHNR, CDR2 FQNEAQ (reference sequence). V shed 4 bases, J shed 8 bases, and the junction held 5 bases outside the gene matches. The CDR3 sequence is 14 residues long.

This chain uses TRBV5-1 with TRBJ2-3; 9 nucleotides line up with TRBD2. Germline V gives CDR1 SGHRS, CDR2 YFSETQ. Losses at the gene ends were 4 bases for V and 0 bases for J; bases not matched to a gene: 3. This CDR3 region has 15 residues. The CDR3 DNA reads TGCGCCAGCAGCCCCACTAGCGGGAGCACAGATACGCAGTATTTT. Protein: CASSPTSGSTDTQYF. The full variable domain, completed using reference TRBV5-1 and TRBJ2-3, is KAGVTQTPRYLIKTRGQQVTLSCSPISGHRSVSWYQQTPGQGLQFLFEYFSETQRNKGNFPGRFSGRQFSNSRSEMNVSTLELGDSALYLCASSPTSGSTDTQYFGPGTRLTVL.

This chain joins TRBV28 and TRBJ1-5; 7 bases align to TRBD1. CDR3 length equals 17 residues. J was trimmed by 1 base and V by 0 bases; bases with no gene match: 6. From germline, CDR1 is MDHEN and CDR2 SYDVKM. The DNA of the CDR3 is TGTGCCAGCAGTTTATGGACAGGGATGGTAAGCAATCAGCCCCAGCATTTT. As protein: CASSLWTGMVSNQPQHF.

This clone occurred once. The chain links TRBV11-2 to TRBJ2-1; tentative D call: TRBD2 (6 bases). The V and J ends lost 3 bases and 3 bases respectively, with 9 bases between them. Germline V gene lookup returns CDR1 SGHAT and CDR2 FQNNGV. This CDR3 region has 14 residues. The CDR3 is CASSFAGNYNEQFF. CDR3 nucleotide sequence: TGTGCCAGCAGCTTTGCGGGAAACTACAATGAGCAGTTCTTC.

This rearrangement joins TRBV19 to TRBJ2-7; 12 bases are a match to TRBD1. The length of the CDR3 is 13 residues. Losses at the gene ends were 7 bases for V and 6 bases for J; bases not matched to a gene: 4. Germline loops: CDR1 LNHDA, CDR2 SQIVND (reference sequence). CDR3 protein: CASKGQGAGEQYF. Here the CDR3 DNA reads TGTGCCAGTAAGGGACAGGGGGCAGGCGAGCAGTACTTC.

J is TRBJ1-5 and V is TRBV6-5; 8 bases fit TRBD1. Germline V gene lookup returns CDR1 MNHEY and CDR2 SVGAGI. V lost 4 bases to trimming and J lost 3 bases; unmatched junction nucleotides: 5. The CDR3 totals 15 residues. The CDR3 here is CASSLDRGFNQPQHF. The CDR3 coding sequence is TGTGCCAGCAGTTTAGACAGGGGTTTCAATCAGCCCCAGCATTTT.

This clone was found a few times. This chain connects TRBV18 to TRBJ1-1; the D gene is possibly TRBD1 (5 bases). With 0 bases removed from V and 1 base from J, the gap between germline ends came to 9 bases. Germline V gives CDR1 KGHSH, CDR2 LQKENI. This CDR3 has 15 amino acids. CDR3 sequence reads: CASSPPSRENTEAFF. The CDR3 DNA sequence: TGTGCCAGCTCACCACCGAGCAGGGAGAACACTGAAGCTTTCTTT. Using reference TRBV18 and TRBJ1-1 for the parts outside the CDR3, the full variable domain is NAGVMQNPRHLVRRRGQEARLRCSPMKGHSHVYWYRQLPEEGLKFMVYLQKENIIDESGMPKERFSAEFPKEGPSILRIQQVVRGDSAAYFCASSPPSRENTEAFFGQGTRLTVV.

The chain is built from TRBV15 and TRBJ2-2; no firm D call. CDR1 and CDR2 from the germline V gene are LNHNV and YYDKDF (reference sequence). Trimming stripped 6 bases from V and 3 bases from J, with 11 bases between. There are 14 residues in the CDR3. The CDR3 DNA reads TGTGCCACCAGAGAAGGCAGTTACACCGGGGAGCTGTTTTTT. Protein sequence: CATREGSYTGELFF.

The chain recombines TRBV5-1 with TRBJ2-3; D not certain. Germline V lookup: CDR1 SGHRS, CDR2 YFSETQ. The CDR3 consists of 15 residues. Deletions cut 6 bases from V and 5 bases from J, with 19 bases between. The CDR3, as DNA: TGCGCCAGCACTAAGGCCCCCGGTTTTGGAGATACGCAGTATTTT. Amino acid sequence: CASTKAPGFGDTQYF.

This clone came up once. The V gene is TRBV5-1, the J gene TRBJ2-7; D unresolved. V lost 0 bases, J lost 4 bases, and 17 bases lay in between. The CDR3 contains 16 residues. Germline lookup yields CDR1 SGHRS and CDR2 YFSETQ. The CDR3 region is CASSLVGWVLPYEQYF. The CDR3, as DNA: TGCGCCAGCAGCTTGGTAGGGTGGGTCCTCCCTTACGAGCAGTACTTC.

The chain combines TRBV19 with TRBJ2-7; tentative D call: TRBD2 (6 bases). V shed 5 bases and J shed 2 bases, with 13 bases lying between them. The CDR3 is 14 residues long. CDR1 and CDR2 (germline): LNHDA, SQIVND (reference sequence). The CDR3 DNA reads TGTGCCAGTAGTCCCTGGGGGGTTACCTACGAGCAGTACTTC. The encoded protein is CASSPWGVTYEQYF.

The rearrangement links TRBV6-5 to TRBJ1-5; no firm D call. This CDR3 spans 15 amino acids. V was trimmed by 2 bases and J by 6 bases, leaving 14 bases between them. Germline assignment: CDR1 MNHEY and CDR2 SVGAGI. In DNA, the CDR3 is TGTGCCAGCAGTTACAGCGGGCCCTTCGGTCAGCCCCAGCATTTT. It is translated as CASSYSGPFGQPQHF.

The chain has TRBV1 and TRBJ2-7; the table gives TRBD2 as D, unverified against the DNA. TRBV1 is noted as a pseudogene. CDR3 size: 16 residues. In DNA, the CDR3 is TGCACCAGCAGCCTTATTTCTAGTGTCGTAGGCTACGAGCAGTACTTC. It specifies CTSSLISSVVGYEQYF.

The rearrangement joins TRBV9 to TRBJ2-3, with 8 bases identical to TRBD2. The ends lost 3 bases at V and 6 bases at J; junction bases unmatched: 12. Per germline, CDR1 SGDLS and CDR2 YYNGEE. The CDR3 has 16 residues. The CDR3 coding sequence is TGTGCCAGCAGCGCAACTGCGGGAGGCCCGGGGGATACGCAGTATTTT. Encoded protein: CASSATAGGPGDTQYF.